Following are 14 T cell receptor beta chains from one sample sequenced in a study of blood T cell repertoires in COVID-19. Produced via immunoSEQ multiplex PCR; TCRdb's table is partial and in-frame only. Found here are tens of thousands of clones, approximately 90% of them singletons; the top ten hold around 20%. Sequenced sample: peripheral blood. These receptors came from a man aged 65 to 85 with acute or convalescent COVID-19.

This chain connects TRBV28 to TRBJ1-1; a possible D gene is TRBD1 (6 bases). V was trimmed by 7 bases and J by 5 bases, leaving 17 bases between them. CDR1 is MDHEN and CDR2 is SYDVKM in the germline V gene. This CDR3 is built from 14 residues. The chain's CDR3 is CASNSGGRRTEAFF. The DNA for the CDR3 is TGTGCCAGCAACTCCGGGGGGCGGAGAACTGAAGCTTTCTTT. Filled out from reference TRBV28 and TRBJ1-1, the complete variable domain reads DVKVTQSSRYLVKRTGEKVFLECVQDMDHENMFWYRQDPGLGLRLIYFSYDVKMKEKGDIPEGYSVSREKKERFSLILESASTNQTSMYLCASNSGGRRTEAFFGQGTRLTVV.

This clone was seen more than once but under ten times. The V and J genes are TRBV6-2 or TRBV6-3 and TRBJ2-2, with D possibly matching TRBD1 (5 bases). V was cut by 5 bases and J by 4 bases, with 8 bases left in between. Germline V gives CDR1 MNHEY, CDR2 SVGEGT. The CDR3 length is 13 residues. CDR3 residues: CASSEDITGELFF. Here the CDR3 DNA reads TGTGCCAGCAGTGAGGACATCACCGGGGAGCTGTTTTTT.

This sequence joins TRBV14 and TRBJ1-2; no reliable D call. Germline CDR1 is SGHDN and CDR2 is FVKESK. V lost 0 bases and J 4 bases, leaving 12 bases between the germline ends. The CDR3 runs 15 residues. CDR3 protein: CASSQETDIIYGYTF. CDR3 bases: TGTGCCAGCAGCCAAGAGACCGACATCATCTATGGCTACACCTTC.

The V gene is TRBV4-1, the J gene TRBJ1-3; D not certain. This CDR3 contains 18 residues. Germline assignment: CDR1 MGHRA and CDR2 YSYEKL. Trimming stripped 5 bases from V and 2 bases from J, with 22 bases between. The CDR3 here is CASSTQLRAPIPGNTIYF. The DNA of the CDR3 is TGCGCCAGCAGCACACAACTGAGGGCTCCTATCCCTGGAAACACCATATATTTT.

The rearrangement uses TRBV25-1 and TRBJ1-1, with a tentative D call TRBD1 (6 bases). From germline, CDR1 is MGHDK and CDR2 SYGVNS. This CDR3 spans 15 amino acids. V was clipped by 3 bases and J by 4 bases, with 15 bases between them. The DNA for the CDR3 is TGTGCCAGCAGTGATGGGACACGCCTGGCCACTGAAGCTTTCTTT. It is translated as CASSDGTRLATEAFF.

The chain has TRBV4-1 and TRBJ2-3; 7 nucleotides agree with TRBD2. CDR3 length: 17 residues. Per the germline V gene, CDR1 is MGHRA and CDR2 is YSYEKL. Trimming took 4 bases from V and 1 from J; bases not matched to a gene: 11. The CDR3 reads CASSLSGVAGGTDTQYF. Here the CDR3 DNA reads TGCGCCAGCAGCCTAAGTGGGGTGGCGGGAGGCACAGATACGCAGTATTTT.

The gene calls are TRBV7-7 and TRBJ2-7; 12 bases are a match to TRBD2. The CDR3 sequence is 18 residues long. Germline V gives CDR1 SSHAT, CDR2 FNYEAQ (reference sequence). V lost 6 bases, J lost 6 bases, and 18 bases stayed unmatched. The CDR3 is CASSSHPPTSGRVGEQYF. Written as DNA, the CDR3 is TGTGCCAGCAGTTCTCACCCTCCGACTAGCGGGAGAGTCGGCGAGCAGTACTTC.

The J gene is TRBJ2-7, the V gene TRBV7-2; 7 bases line up with TRBD2. Germline values: CDR1 SGHTA, CDR2 FQGNSA. This CDR3 contains 16 residues. The J segment lost 2 bases and the V segment lost 1 base, leaving 8 bases of the junction unmatched. As DNA, the CDR3 is TGTGCCAGCAGCTTAGATCGCGGGAGCACCCCCTACGAGCAGTACTTC. Protein: CASSLDRGSTPYEQYF.

The rearrangement links TRBV4-1 to TRBJ2-3, with TRBD2 identical over 11 bases. Germline lookup yields CDR1 MGHRA and CDR2 YSYEKL. CDR3 size: 18 residues. Germline trimming cut 0 bases from V and 2 bases from J; bases unmatched to any gene: 7. CDR3 protein: CASSQERTTSGNTDTQYF. The CDR3 DNA sequence: TGCGCCAGCAGCCAAGAAAGGACGACTAGCGGGAACACAGATACGCAGTATTTT.

The gene calls are TRBV5-4 and TRBJ2-3; 11 bases align to TRBD2. V lost 0 bases to trimming and J lost 3 bases; unmatched junction nucleotides: 3. CDR1 SGHNT and CDR2 YYREEE come from the germline V gene (reference sequence). This CDR3 is built from 16 residues. The CDR3 coding sequence is TGTGCCAGCAGCTTGGTGGCTAGCGGGAGGACAGATACGCAGTATTTT. Its translation is CASSLVASGRTDTQYF.

V gene TRBV6-1 combines with J gene TRBJ2-7; 7 bases are shared with TRBD1. V gave up 2 bases and J gave up 7 bases; unmatched junction bases: 5. The CDR3 runs 13 residues. Germline loops: CDR1 MNHNS, CDR2 SASEGT. CDR3 amino acids: CASSETGELEQYF. The CDR3 DNA is TGTGCCAGCAGTGAAACAGGGGAACTGGAGCAGTACTTC.

This chain joins TRBV13 and TRBJ1-2; 9 bases agree with TRBD1. The junction had 12 bases not matched to a gene; V was cut back by 5 bases and J by 8 bases. The germline V gene encodes CDR1 PRHDT and CDR2 FYEKMQ (reference sequence). CDR3 size: 15 residues. This CDR3 reads CASSLLTGGNRGYTF. The CDR3 DNA reads TGTGCCAGCAGCCTACTCACAGGGGGCAATAGAGGCTACACCTTC. Looking up the rest from reference TRBV13 and TRBJ1-2 gives the full variable domain: AAGVIQSPRHLIKEKRETATLKCYPIPRHDTVYWYQQGPGQDPQFLISFYEKMQSDKGSIPDRFSAQQFSDYHSELNMSSLELGDSALYFCASSLLTGGNRGYTFGSGTRLTVV.

V and J are TRBV2 and TRBJ2-1; maybe TRBD2 (6 bases). Trimming cost V 6 bases and J 0 bases, with 12 bases left between them. Germline assignment: CDR1 SNHLY and CDR2 FYNNEI. The CDR3 contains 15 residues. The CDR3 sequence: CASRRDESSYNEQFF. The CDR3 DNA reads as TGTGCCAGCAGGCGGGACGAAAGCTCCTACAATGAGCAGTTCTTC.

V usage is TRBV19 and J usage is TRBJ1-5; D gene ambiguous. The CDR3 covers 13 residues. The germline gives CDR1 LNHDA, CDR2 SQIVND (reference sequence). The V gene lost 7 bases and the J gene lost 4 bases, with 11 bases spanning the gap. In nucleotides, the CDR3 is TGTGCCAGTACCACCGACGGGAATCAGCCCCAGCATTTT. Translated, it gives CASTTDGNQPQHF. The variable domain in full, completed from reference TRBV19 and TRBJ1-5, reads DGGITQSPKYLFRKEGQNVTLSCEQNLNHDAMYWYRQDPGQGLRLIYYSQIVNDFQKGDIAEGYSVSREKKESFPLTVTSAQKNPTAFYLCASTTDGNQPQHFGDGTRLSIL.